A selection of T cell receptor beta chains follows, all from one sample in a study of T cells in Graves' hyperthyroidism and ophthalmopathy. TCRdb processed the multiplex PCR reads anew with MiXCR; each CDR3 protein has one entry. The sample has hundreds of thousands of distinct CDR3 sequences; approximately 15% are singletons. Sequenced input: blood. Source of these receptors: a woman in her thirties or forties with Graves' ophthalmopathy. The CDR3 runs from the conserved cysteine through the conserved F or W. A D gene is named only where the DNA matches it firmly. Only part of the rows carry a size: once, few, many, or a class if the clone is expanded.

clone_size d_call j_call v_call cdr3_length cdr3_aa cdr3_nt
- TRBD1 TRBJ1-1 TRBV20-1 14 CSARKTGLGTEAFF TGCAGTGCTAGAAAGACAGGGTTGGGCACTGAAGCTTTCTTT
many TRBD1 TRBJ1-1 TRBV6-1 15 CASSIGRQGNTEAFF TGTGCCAGCAGTATCGGCCGACAGGGGAACACTGAAGCTTTCTTT
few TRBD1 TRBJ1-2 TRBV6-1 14 CASSEQGQGYGYTF TGTGCCAGCAGTGAACAAGGACAGGGTTATGGCTACACCTTC
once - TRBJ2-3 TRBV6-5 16 CASSSPPGTAGDTQYF TGTGCCAGCAGTTCGCCACCGGGGACCGCGGGAGATACGCAGTATTTT
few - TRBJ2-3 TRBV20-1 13 CSARQPGRDTQYF TGCAGTGCTCGGCAGCCTGGGAGGGATACGCAGTATTTT
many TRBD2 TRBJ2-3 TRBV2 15 CASRRLADHTDTQYF TGTGCCAGCAGAAGACTAGCGGACCACACAGATACGCAGTATTTT
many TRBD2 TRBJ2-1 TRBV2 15 CASSFLAGVNNEQFF TGTGCCAGCAGTTTCCTAGCGGGAGTGAACAATGAGCAGTTCTTC
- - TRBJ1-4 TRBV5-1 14 CASSPAGAGEKLFF TGCGCCAGCAGCCCGGCAGGGGCTGGGGAAAAACTGTTTTTT
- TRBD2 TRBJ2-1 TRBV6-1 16 CASSEGGGGSYNKQFF TGTGCCAGCAGTGAAGGTGGGGGGGGTTCCTACAATAAGCAGTTCTTC
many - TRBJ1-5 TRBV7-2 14 CASSLRQGGQPQHF TGTGCCAGCAGCTTAAGGCAGGGTGGACAGCCCCAGCATTTT
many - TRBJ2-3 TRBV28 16 CASSPFWSSGTDTQYF TGTGCCAGCAGTCCCTTCTGGTCTAGCGGCACAGATACGCAGTATTTT
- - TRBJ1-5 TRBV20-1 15 CSAKAGTDTYQPQHF TGCAGTGCCAAAGCCGGGACTGATACATATCAGCCCCAGCATTTT
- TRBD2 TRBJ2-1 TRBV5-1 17 CASSLELAGGPYNEQFF TGCGCCAGCAGCTTGGAACTAGCGGGGGGGCCCTACAATGAGCAGTTCTTC
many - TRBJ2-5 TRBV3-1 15 CASSLTPIPAETQYF TGTGCCAGCAGCTTAACACCCATCCCTGCGGAGACCCAGTACTTC
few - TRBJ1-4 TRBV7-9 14 CASSLAQFNEKLFF TGTGCCAGCAGCCTGGCCCAGTTTAATGAAAAACTGTTTTTT
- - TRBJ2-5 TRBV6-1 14 CASSPRDLTGTQYF TGTGCCAGCAGTCCCCGGGACTTAACGGGGACCCAGTACTTC
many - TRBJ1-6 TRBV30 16 CAWTRGATTYNSPLHF TGTGCCTGGACCCGCGGGGCCACTACTTATAATTCACCCCTCCACTTT
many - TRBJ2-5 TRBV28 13 CASSAGELETQYF TGTGCCAGCAGTGCCGGGGAGCTGGAGACCCAGTACTTC
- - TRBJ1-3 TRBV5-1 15 CASSTNPGLENTIYF TGCGCCAGCAGCACGAATCCGGGACTTGAAAACACCATATATTTT
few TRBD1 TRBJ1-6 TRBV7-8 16 CASSLQGASYNSPLHF TGTGCCAGCAGCCTACAGGGGGCTTCCTATAATTCACCCCTCCACTTT
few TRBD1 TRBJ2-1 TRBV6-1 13 CASRTGGSYEQFF TGTGCCAGCAGAACAGGGGGTTCTTATGAGCAGTTCTTC
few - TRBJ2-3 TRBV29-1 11 CSVEWADTQYF TGCAGCGTTGAGTGGGCAGATACGCAGTATTTT
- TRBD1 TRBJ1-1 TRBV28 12 CASSTTGVRAFF TGTGCCAGCAGTACCACAGGGGTGCGAGCTTTCTTT
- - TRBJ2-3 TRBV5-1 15 CASSVVAGVADTQYF TGCGCCAGCAGCGTGGTGGCAGGGGTTGCAGATACGCAGTATTTT
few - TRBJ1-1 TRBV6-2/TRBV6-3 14 CASSYATRNTEAFF TGTGCCAGCAGTTACGCGACGCGGAACACTGAAGCTTTCTTT
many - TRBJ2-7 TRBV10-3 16 CAISESPGYGSHEQYF TGTGCCATCAGTGAGTCCCCGGGATATGGTTCCCACGAGCAGTACTTC
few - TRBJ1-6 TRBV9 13 CASSVESGPPLHF TGTGCCAGCAGCGTAGAATCAGGTCCACCCCTCCACTTT
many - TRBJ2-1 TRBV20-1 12 CSAPTGGGEQFF TGCAGTGCTCCAACAGGGGGGGGTGAGCAGTTCTTC
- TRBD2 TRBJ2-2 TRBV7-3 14 CASGRGGGTGELFF TGTGCCAGCGGGCGGGGGGGCGGCACCGGGGAGCTGTTTTTT
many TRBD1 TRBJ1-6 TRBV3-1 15 CASSQHRGGSSPLHF TGTGCCAGCAGCCAACACAGGGGAGGGAGTTCACCCCTCCACTTT
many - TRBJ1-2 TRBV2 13 CASSEEVPYGYTF TGTGCCAGCAGTGAAGAGGTACCCTATGGCTACACCTTC
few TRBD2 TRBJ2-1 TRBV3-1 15 CASSQRGGRGNEQFF TGTGCCAGCAGCCAAAGAGGCGGGAGGGGCAATGAGCAGTTCTTC
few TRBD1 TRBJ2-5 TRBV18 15 CASSQRGQGQETQYF TGTGCCAGCTCTCAGCGAGGACAGGGTCAAGAGACCCAGTACTTC